The 20 T cell receptor beta chains listed next were all sequenced from one sample in a study of blood T cell repertoires in COVID-19. Sequencing used immunoSEQ multiplex PCR; TCRdb keeps in-frame clones, though not all of them. Among about 71,000 clones, approximately 83% were seen once, and the ten largest hold 6.9%. Material: peripheral blood. Receptor source: a man younger than 45 with COVID-19, enrolled during active disease.

This clone has a count of ten or more. The rearrangement links TRBV28 to TRBJ1-1; D remains unclear. Germline CDR1 MDHEN, CDR2 SYDVKM. The length of the CDR3 is 12 residues. Between the trimmed V and J ends, which lost 6 bases and 8 bases, there was a span of 13 bases. The CDR3 loop is CASSLRWAEAFF. The CDR3 nucleotides read TGTGCCAGCAGCCTTCGATGGGCCGAAGCTTTCTTT. The full variable domain, completed using reference TRBV28 and TRBJ1-1, is DVKVTQSSRYLVKRTGEKVFLECVQDMDHENMFWYRQDPGLGLRLIYFSYDVKMKEKGDIPEGYSVSREKKERFSLILESASTNQTSMYLCASSLRWAEAFFGQGTRLTVV.

The chain combines TRBV18 with TRBJ1-5, with D unresolved. The length of the CDR3 is 16 residues. Looked up from germline, CDR1 is KGHSH and CDR2 is LQKENI. Trimming left V 3 bases short and J 4 bases short, with 16 bases between. The CDR3 sequence is CASSPQEVIGNQPQHF. The CDR3 nucleotides read TGTGCCAGCTCACCTCAAGAGGTGATAGGTAATCAGCCCCAGCATTTT.

The chain carries TRBV28 and TRBJ1-6, with TRBD1 identical over 8 bases. With V trimmed by 6 bases and J by 14 bases, 9 bases remained unmatched. The germline CDR1 and CDR2 sequences are MDHEN and SYDVKM. The CDR3 loop spans 13 amino acids. CDR3 in amino acids: CASRDQGARALHF. The CDR3 bases are TGTGCCAGCAGAGATCAGGGGGCCCGGGCCCTCCACTTT.

The chain couples TRBV6-5 to TRBJ1-2; maybe TRBD1 (5 bases). Germline-derived CDR1 and CDR2 are MNHEY and SVGAGI. The CDR3 runs 13 residues. V was shortened by 4 bases and J by 2 bases, with 8 bases between the two germline ends. DNA for the CDR3: TGTGCCAGCAGTTTCGACAGCAACTATGGCTACACCTTC. It is translated as CASSFDSNYGYTF.

The V call is TRBV6-5, the J call TRBJ1-2; the match to TRBD1 covers 7 bases. This CDR3 has 16 amino acids. J lost 0 bases, V lost 0 bases, and 4 bases had no gene match. Germline values: CDR1 MNHEY, CDR2 SVGAGI. This CDR3 reads CASSYSDRVSNYGYTF. The CDR3 region has the DNA TGTGCCAGCAGTTACTCTGACAGGGTCTCTAACTATGGCTACACCTTC.

The chain recombines TRBV5-6 with TRBJ2-3, with TRBD1 matching over 9 bases. The germline V gene encodes CDR1 SGHDT and CDR2 YYEEEE. The CDR3 length is 15 residues. Unmatched junction bases numbered 8, after V lost 4 bases and J lost 5 bases. The DNA for the CDR3 is TGTGCCAGCAGCCGCTCGGTGACAGGGGGAGATACGCAGTATTTT. Amino acids: CASSRSVTGGDTQYF.

This chain links TRBV30 with TRBJ2-3; no firm D call. Per the germline V gene, CDR1 is GTSNPN and CDR2 is SVGIG (reference sequence). V was pared by 1 base and J by 5 bases, with 7 bases between. The CDR3 is made up of 12 amino acids. The DNA for the CDR3 is TGTGCCTGGAGTGGCGGCAAAGATACGCAGTATTTT. Translation: CAWSGGKDTQYF.

This chain joins TRBV28 and TRBJ2-5; no reliable D call. This CDR3 is 12 amino acids long. Germline assignment: CDR1 MDHEN and CDR2 SYDVKM. V was cut by 2 bases and J by 7 bases, with 8 bases left in between. Here the CDR3 reads CASSLRQATQYF. As DNA, the CDR3 is TGTGCCAGCAGTTTACGCCAGGCGACCCAGTACTTC.

V gene TRBV6-5 combines with J gene TRBJ1-6, with D possibly being TRBD1 (5 bases). The CDR3 is 13 amino acids. Germline-derived CDR1 and CDR2 are MNHEY and SVGAGI. The V gene lost 6 bases and the J gene lost 10 bases, with 13 bases spanning the gap. CDR3: CASSLQVVSPLHF. CDR3 coding DNA: TGTGCCAGCAGCCTACAGGTCGTGTCACCCCTCCACTTT.

This clone was counted only a few times. The chain links TRBV18 to TRBJ1-1; 11 nucleotides align to TRBD1. The CDR3 is made up of 13 amino acids. CDR1 is KGHSH, CDR2 LQKENI, per germline. V lost 4 bases and J lost 7; bases outside the gene matches: 2. CDR3 coding DNA: TGTGCCAGCTCACGGACAGGGGGCGGTGAAGCTTTCTTT. Its protein is CASSRTGGGEAFF.

The chain has TRBV28 and TRBJ1-3, with D perhaps TRBD1 (5 bases). V shed 6 bases and J shed 4 bases, with 16 bases lying between them. The CDR3 is made up of 15 amino acids. Germline V lookup: CDR1 MDHEN, CDR2 SYDVKM. CDR3: CASSQTQGSGNTIYF. DNA for the CDR3: TGTGCCAGCAGCCAGACTCAGGGTTCCGGAAACACCATATATTTT.

V is TRBV15 and J is TRBJ2-5, with a possible D match to TRBD2 (5 bases). The length of the CDR3 is 13 residues. The ends were cut back, 1 base at V and 4 bases at J, with 7 bases in the middle. CDR1 and CDR2 (germline): LNHNV, YYDKDF (reference sequence). DNA for the CDR3: TGTGCCACCAGCAGAGGGCTAGCAGAGACCCAGTACTTC. It yields the protein CATSRGLAETQYF.

In its sample, this clone was seen once. J is TRBJ1-1 and V is TRBV3-1 (or the pseudogene TRBV3-2); 8 bases are shared with TRBD1. CDR3 length: 14 residues. Germline CDR1 reads LGHDT; CDR2 reads YNNKEL (reference sequence). The trim removed 6 bases at V and 4 bases at J, leaving 7 bases unmatched. CDR3 DNA: TGTGCCAGCAGGCAGGCGGGACAGGCCACTGAAGCTTTCTTT. Translated, it gives CASRQAGQATEAFF.

V usage is TRBV5-1 and J usage is TRBJ2-3, with D maybe TRBD2 (5 bases). V dropped 1 base and J dropped 4 bases, with 13 bases sitting between them. Germline V gene sequence: CDR1 SGHRS, CDR2 YFSETQ. This CDR3 contains 15 residues. CDR3 sequence: CASSLYRDSADTQYF. CDR3 in DNA: TGCGCCAGCAGCTTGTATCGGGATTCCGCAGATACGCAGTATTTT.

The chain has TRBV6-5 and TRBJ2-7, with 10 positions matching TRBD1. Germline CDR1 and CDR2: MNHEY and SVGAGI. This CDR3 is 13 amino acids long. With 7 bases clipped from V and 3 bases from J, the junction kept 3 bases outside the gene matches. As DNA, the CDR3 is TGTGCCAGCAAGGGGACAGGGGACTACGAGCAGTACTTC. This gives the protein CASKGTGDYEQYF.

The chain is built from TRBV28 and TRBJ1-1; D remains unclear. CDR1 and CDR2 (germline): MDHEN, SYDVKM. V was cut by 6 bases and J by 3 bases, with 14 bases left in between. CDR3 length equals 14 residues. The DNA of the CDR3 is TGTGCCAGCAGGGTAAGGGAGTCCTACACTGAAGCTTTCTTT. Protein sequence: CASRVRESYTEAFF.

The CDR3 protein is CAITSLPGNTIYF. The CDR3 DNA reads as TGTGCCATCACCTCTCTCCCTGGAAACACCATATATTTT. The chain combines TRBV10-3 with TRBJ1-3; D uncertain. CDR3 size: 13 residues. Germline-derived CDR1 and CDR2 are ENHRY and SYGVKD. Deletions cut 7 bases from V and 2 bases from J, with 9 bases between.

This sequence joins TRBV27 and TRBJ1-1; D perhaps matches TRBD1 (6 bases). Germline assignment: CDR1 MNHEY and CDR2 SMNVEV (reference sequence). With 4 bases removed from V and 3 bases from J, the gap between germline ends came to 12 bases. The CDR3 loop spans 14 amino acids. This chain's CDR3 is CASSSDRFYTEAFF. In nucleotides, the CDR3 is TGTGCCAGCAGTTCGGACAGATTCTACACTGAAGCTTTCTTT.

The J gene is TRBJ1-5, the V gene TRBV19; 7 positions match TRBD1. The germline V gene has CDR1 LNHDA and CDR2 SQIVND (reference sequence). The CDR3 sequence is 14 residues long. J gave up 7 bases and V 1 base, and 4 bases lay outside the gene matches. The CDR3 is CASSIGQGEQPQHF. In DNA form, the CDR3 reads TGTGCCAGTAGTATAGGCCAGGGGGAGCAGCCCCAGCATTTT. The full variable domain, its missing parts supplied by reference TRBV19 and TRBJ1-5, is DGGITQSPKYLFRKEGQNVTLSCEQNLNHDAMYWYRQDPGQGLRLIYYSQIVNDFQKGDIAEGYSVSREKKESFPLTVTSAQKNPTAFYLCASSIGQGEQPQHFGDGTRLSIL.

CDR3 residues: CASYNRFPPYEQYF. Here the CDR3 DNA reads TGTGCCAGCTATAATAGATTTCCACCTTACGAGCAGTACTTC. V usage is TRBV27 and J usage is TRBJ2-7; D remains unclear. This CDR3 comprises 14 residues. Trimming shortened V by 8 bases and J by 4 bases, and 18 bases separated the two germline ends. In germline, CDR1 is MNHEY, CDR2 SMNVEV (reference sequence).